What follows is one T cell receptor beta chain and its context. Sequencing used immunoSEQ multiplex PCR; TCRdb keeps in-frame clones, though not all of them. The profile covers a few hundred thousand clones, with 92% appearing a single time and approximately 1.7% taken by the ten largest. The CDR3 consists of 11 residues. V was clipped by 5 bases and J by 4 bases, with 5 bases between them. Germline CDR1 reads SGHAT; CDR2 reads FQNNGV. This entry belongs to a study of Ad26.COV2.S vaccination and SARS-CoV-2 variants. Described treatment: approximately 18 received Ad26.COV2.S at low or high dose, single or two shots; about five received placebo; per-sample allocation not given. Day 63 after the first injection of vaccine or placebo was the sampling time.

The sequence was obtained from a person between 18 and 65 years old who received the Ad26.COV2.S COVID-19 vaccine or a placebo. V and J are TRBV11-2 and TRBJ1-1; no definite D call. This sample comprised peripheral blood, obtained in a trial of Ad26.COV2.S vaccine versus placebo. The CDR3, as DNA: TGTGCCAGCAGCCCGAGCACTGAAGCTTTCTTT. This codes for CASSPSTEAFF.